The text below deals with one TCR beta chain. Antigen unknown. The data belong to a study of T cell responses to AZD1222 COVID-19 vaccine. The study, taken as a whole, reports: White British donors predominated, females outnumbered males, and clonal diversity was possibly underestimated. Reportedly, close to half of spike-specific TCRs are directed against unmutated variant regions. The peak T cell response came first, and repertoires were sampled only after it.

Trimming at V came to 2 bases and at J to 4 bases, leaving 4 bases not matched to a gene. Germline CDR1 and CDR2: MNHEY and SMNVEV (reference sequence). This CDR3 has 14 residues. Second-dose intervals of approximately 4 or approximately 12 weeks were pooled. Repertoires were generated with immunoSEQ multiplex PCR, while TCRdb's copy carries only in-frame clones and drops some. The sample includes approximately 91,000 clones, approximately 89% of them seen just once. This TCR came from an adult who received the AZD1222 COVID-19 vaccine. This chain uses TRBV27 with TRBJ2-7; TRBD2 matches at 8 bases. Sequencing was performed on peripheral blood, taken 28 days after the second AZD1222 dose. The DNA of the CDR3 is TGTGCCAGCAGTTTAGGAGTAGCGGGGTACGAGCAGTACTTC. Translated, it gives CASSLGVAGYEQYF.